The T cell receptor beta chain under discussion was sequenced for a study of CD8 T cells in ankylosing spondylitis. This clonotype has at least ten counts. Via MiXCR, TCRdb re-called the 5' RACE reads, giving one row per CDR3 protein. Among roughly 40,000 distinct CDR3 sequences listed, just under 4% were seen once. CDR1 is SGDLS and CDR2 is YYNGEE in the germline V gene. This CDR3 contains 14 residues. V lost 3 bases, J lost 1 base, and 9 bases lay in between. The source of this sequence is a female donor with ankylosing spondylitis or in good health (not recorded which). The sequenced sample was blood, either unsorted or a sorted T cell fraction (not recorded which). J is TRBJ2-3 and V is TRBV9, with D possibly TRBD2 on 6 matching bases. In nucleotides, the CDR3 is TGTGCCAGCAGCGAAGGGACTCGCACAGATACGCAGTATTTT. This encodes CASSEGTRTDTQYF.